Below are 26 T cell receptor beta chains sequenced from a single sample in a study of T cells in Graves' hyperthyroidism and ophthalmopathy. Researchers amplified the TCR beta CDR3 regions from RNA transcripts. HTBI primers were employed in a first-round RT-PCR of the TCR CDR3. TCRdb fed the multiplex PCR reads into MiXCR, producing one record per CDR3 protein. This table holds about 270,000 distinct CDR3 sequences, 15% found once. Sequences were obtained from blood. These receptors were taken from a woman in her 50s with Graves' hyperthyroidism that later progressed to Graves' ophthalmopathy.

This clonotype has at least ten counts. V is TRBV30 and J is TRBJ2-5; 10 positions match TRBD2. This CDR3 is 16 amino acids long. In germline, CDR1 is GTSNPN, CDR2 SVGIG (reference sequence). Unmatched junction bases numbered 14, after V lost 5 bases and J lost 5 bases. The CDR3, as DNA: TGTGCCTGGTCCCCGGGGCTAGCGGGAGTTCGGGAGACCCAGTACTTC. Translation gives CAWSPGLAGVRETQYF.

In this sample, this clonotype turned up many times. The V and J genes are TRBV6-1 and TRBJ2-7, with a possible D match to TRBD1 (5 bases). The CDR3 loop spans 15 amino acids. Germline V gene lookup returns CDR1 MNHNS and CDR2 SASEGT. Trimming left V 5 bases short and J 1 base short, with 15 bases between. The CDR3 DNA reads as TGTGCCAGCAGTTATAGTGCAGGGTTATCCTACGAGCAGTACTTC. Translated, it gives CASSYSAGLSYEQYF.

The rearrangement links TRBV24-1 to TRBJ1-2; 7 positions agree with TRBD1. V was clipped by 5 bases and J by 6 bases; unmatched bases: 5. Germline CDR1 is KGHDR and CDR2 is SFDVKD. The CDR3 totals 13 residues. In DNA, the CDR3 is TGTGCCACCAGTGCCACAGGGGATCATGGCTACACCTTC. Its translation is CATSATGDHGYTF.

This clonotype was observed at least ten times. The CDR3 sequence is CASSSLAVRAFF. The CDR3 coding sequence is TGTGCCAGCAGTTCCCTGGCAGTCCGAGCTTTCTTT. The rearrangement joins TRBV28 to TRBJ1-1, with unresolved D. The germline V gene has CDR1 MDHEN and CDR2 SYDVKM. This CDR3 spans 12 amino acids. Trimming removed 4 bases from V and 10 bases from J, with 13 bases in between.

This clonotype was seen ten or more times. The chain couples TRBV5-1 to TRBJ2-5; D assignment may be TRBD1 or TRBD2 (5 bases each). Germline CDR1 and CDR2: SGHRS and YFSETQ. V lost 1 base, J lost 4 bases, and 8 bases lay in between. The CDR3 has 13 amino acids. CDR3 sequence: CASSLRDRETQYF. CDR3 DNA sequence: TGCGCCAGCAGCTTGCGGGACCGAGAGACCCAGTACTTC.

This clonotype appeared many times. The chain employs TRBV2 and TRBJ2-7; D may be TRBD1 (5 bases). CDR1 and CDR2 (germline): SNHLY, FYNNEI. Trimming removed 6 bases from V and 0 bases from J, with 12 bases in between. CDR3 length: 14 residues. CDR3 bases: TGTGCCAGCAGGGACCGACAGAGCTCCTACGAGCAGTACTTC. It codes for CASRDRQSSYEQYF.

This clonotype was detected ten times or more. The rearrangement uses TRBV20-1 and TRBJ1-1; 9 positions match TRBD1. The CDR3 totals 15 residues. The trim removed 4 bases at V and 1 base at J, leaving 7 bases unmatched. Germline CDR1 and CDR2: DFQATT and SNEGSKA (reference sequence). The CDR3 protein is CSAKGTGLRNTEAFF. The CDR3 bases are TGCAGTGCTAAAGGGACAGGGCTACGGAACACTGAAGCTTTCTTT.

CDR3 residues: CASSQDGAGNTIYF. The CDR3 DNA is TGTGCCAGCAGCCAAGACGGGGCAGGAAACACCATATATTTT. The rearrangement uses TRBV3-1 and TRBJ1-3; weak D call: TRBD1 (5 bases). This CDR3 region has 14 residues. The germline V gene has CDR1 LGHDT and CDR2 YNNKEL (reference sequence). Between the trimmed V and J ends, which lost 0 bases and 4 bases, there was a span of 7 bases. Variable domain in full (rest from reference TRBV3-1 and TRBJ1-3): DTAVSQTPKYLVTQMGNDKSIKCEQNLGHDTMYWYKQDSKKFLKIMFSYNNKELIINETVPNRFSPKSPDKAHLNLHINSLELGDSAVYFCASSQDGAGNTIYFGEGSWLTVV.

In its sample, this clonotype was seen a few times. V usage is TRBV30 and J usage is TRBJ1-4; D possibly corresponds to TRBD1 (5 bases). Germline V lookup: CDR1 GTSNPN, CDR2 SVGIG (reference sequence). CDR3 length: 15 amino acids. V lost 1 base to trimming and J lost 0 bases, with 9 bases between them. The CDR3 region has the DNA TGTGCCTGGAGTGGGGCAGGGCCAACTAATGAAAAACTGTTTTTT. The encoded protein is CAWSGAGPTNEKLFF.

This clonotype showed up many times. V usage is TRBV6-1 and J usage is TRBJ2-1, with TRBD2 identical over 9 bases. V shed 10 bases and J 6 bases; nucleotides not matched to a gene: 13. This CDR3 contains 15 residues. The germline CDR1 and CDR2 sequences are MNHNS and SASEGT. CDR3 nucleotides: TGTGCCACCCTACTATTAGCGGGAGAGAGCAATGAGCAGTTCTTC. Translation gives CATLLLAGESNEQFF.

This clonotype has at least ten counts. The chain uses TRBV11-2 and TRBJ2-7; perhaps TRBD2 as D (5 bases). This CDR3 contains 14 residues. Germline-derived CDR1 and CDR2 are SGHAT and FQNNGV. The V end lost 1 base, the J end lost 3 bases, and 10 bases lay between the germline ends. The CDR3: CASSLGWGDYEQYF. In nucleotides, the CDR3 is TGTGCCAGCAGCTTAGGATGGGGAGACTACGAGCAGTACTTC.

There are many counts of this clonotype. CDR3 sequence: CASTLTSYEQYF. The DNA of the CDR3 is TGTGCCAGCACTCTCACAAGCTACGAGCAGTACTTC. The J gene is TRBJ2-7, the V gene TRBV2; D uncertain. This CDR3 comprises 12 residues. V gave up 7 bases and J gave up 3 bases, with 10 bases separating them. Germline V gene lookup returns CDR1 SNHLY and CDR2 FYNNEI.

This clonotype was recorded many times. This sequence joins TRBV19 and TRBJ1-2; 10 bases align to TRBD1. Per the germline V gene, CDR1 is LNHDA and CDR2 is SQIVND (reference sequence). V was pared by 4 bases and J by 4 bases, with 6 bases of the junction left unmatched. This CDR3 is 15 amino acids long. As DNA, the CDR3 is TGTGCCAGTAGTACGCCCTGGGACAGGGGCTATGGCTACACCTTC. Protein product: CASSTPWDRGYGYTF.

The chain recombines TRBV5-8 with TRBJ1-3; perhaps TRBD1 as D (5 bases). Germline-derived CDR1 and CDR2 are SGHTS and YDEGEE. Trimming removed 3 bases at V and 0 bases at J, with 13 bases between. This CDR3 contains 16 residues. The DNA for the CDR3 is TGTGCCAGCAGCTCGGGGGTGGGCCACTCTGGAAACACCATATATTTT. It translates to CASSSGVGHSGNTIYF.

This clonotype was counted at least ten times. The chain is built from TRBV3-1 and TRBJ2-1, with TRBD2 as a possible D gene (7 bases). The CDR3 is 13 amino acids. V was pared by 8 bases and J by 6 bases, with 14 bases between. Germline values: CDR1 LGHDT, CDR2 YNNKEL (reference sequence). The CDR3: CASRAGARNEQFF. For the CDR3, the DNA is TGTGCCAGCCGCGCGGGGGCTCGCAATGAGCAGTTCTTC.

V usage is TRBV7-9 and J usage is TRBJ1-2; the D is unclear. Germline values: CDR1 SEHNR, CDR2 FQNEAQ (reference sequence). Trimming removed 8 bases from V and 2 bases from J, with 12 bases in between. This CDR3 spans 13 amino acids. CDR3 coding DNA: TGTGCCAGCGCGCTTGTATCAAACTATGGCTACACCTTC. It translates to CASALVSNYGYTF.

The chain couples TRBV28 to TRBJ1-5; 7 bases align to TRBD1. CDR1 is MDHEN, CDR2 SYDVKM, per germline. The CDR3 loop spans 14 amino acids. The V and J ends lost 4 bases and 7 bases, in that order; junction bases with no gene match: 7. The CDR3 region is CASSSRTGRQPQHF. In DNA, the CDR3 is TGTGCCAGCAGTTCTCGGACAGGCCGGCAGCCCCAGCATTTT.

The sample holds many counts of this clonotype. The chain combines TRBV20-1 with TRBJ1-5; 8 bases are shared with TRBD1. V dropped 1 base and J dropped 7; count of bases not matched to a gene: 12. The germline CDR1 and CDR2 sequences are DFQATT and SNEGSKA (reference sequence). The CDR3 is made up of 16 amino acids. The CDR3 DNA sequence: TGCAGTGCTAGAGTGGTGGCAGGGGGCGCAAAGCAGCCCCAGCATTTT. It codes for CSARVVAGGAKQPQHF.

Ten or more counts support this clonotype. CDR3 in amino acids: CASSYPSSGSVYNEQFF. CDR3 nucleotides: TGTGCCAGCAGCTATCCCTCTAGCGGGAGTGTCTACAATGAGCAGTTCTTC. This rearrangement joins TRBV5-6 to TRBJ2-1; the match to TRBD2 covers 10 bases. V lost 3 bases, J lost 3 bases, and 9 bases stayed unmatched. Germline V gene lookup returns CDR1 SGHDT and CDR2 YYEEEE. This CDR3 has 17 amino acids.

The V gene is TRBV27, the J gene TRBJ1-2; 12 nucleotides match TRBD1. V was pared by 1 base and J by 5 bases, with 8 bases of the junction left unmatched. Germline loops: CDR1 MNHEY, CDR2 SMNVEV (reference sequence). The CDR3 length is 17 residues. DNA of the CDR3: TGTGCCAGCAGTTTATTTGGGACAGGGGGCGCTCGGTATGGCTACACCTTC. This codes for CASSLFGTGGARYGYTF.

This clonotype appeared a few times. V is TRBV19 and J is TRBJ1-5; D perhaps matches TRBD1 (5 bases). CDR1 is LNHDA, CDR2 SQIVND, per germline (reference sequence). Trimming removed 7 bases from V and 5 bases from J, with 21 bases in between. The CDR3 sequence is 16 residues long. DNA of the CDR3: TGTGCCAGTACCCCGGGGGGTAGGGGCACTTATCAGCCCCAGCATTTT. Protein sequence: CASTPGGRGTYQPQHF.

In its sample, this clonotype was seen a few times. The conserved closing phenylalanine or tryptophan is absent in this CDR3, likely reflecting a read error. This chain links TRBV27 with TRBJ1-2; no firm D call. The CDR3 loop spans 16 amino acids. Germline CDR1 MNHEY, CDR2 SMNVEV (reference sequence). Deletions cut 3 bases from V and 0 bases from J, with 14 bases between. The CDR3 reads CASSLTPGLSNYGYTL. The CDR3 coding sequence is TGTGCCAGCAGTTTGACACCGGGATTGTCTAACTATGGCTACACCCTC.

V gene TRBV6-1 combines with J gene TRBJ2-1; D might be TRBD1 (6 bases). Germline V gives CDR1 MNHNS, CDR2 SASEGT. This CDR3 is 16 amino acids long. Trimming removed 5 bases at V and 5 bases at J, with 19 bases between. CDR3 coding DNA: TGTGCCAGCAGTTCTTTAGGGGACACACTTAACAATGAGCAGTTCTTC. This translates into CASSSLGDTLNNEQFF.

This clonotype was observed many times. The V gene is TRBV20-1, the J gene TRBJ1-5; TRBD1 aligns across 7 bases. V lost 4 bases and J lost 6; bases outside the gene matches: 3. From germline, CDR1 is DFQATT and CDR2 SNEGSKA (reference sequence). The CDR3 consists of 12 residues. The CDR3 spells CSATRGSQPQHF. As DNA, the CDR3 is TGCAGTGCTACCAGGGGGAGTCAGCCCCAGCATTTT.

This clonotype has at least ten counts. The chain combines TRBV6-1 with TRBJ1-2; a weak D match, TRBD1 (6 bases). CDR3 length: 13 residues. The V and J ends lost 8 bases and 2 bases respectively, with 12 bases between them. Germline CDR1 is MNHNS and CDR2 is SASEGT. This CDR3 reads CASHRDKNYGYTF. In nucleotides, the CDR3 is TGTGCCAGCCACCGGGACAAAAACTATGGCTACACCTTC.

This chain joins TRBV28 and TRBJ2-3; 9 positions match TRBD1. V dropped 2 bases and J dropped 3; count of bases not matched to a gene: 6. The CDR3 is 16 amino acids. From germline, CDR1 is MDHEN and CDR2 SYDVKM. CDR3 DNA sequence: TGTGCCAGCAGTTTAGAACAGGGGGCAGGGACAGATACGCAGTATTTT. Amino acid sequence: CASSLEQGAGTDTQYF. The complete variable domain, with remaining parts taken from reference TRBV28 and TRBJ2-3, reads DVKVTQSSRYLVKRTGEKVFLECVQDMDHENMFWYRQDPGLGLRLIYFSYDVKMKEKGDIPEGYSVSREKKERFSLILESASTNQTSMYLCASSLEQGAGTDTQYFGPGTRLTVL.